This passage covers 21 T cell receptor delta chains from one sample sequenced in a study of γδ T cells in repeated Plasmodium falciparum infection. TCRdb reanalysed the multiplex PCR reads via CATT. The data contain 70,000 to 95,000 delta-chain clones, roughly 1.4% of them seen just once; the ten biggest clones take up approximately 10%. Gammadelta T cells were flow-sorted from PBMC into Vgamma9/Vdelta2+ and Vdelta2-negative populations for bulk analysis. Sequences were obtained from gamma-delta T cells from blood. The receptors come from a pool of human donors (malaria-infected and uninfected, not separated).

This clone has more than one count but fewer than ten. The TCRdb record carries a much larger clone's protein, which differs from this DNA's translation at residue 10; a read error is the likely cause, and the protein listed here is the DNA translation. The chain's CDR3 is CALGAGYANGKLIF. The CDR3 DNA sequence: TGTGCTCTTGGGGCGGGATACGCCAACGGTAAACTCATCTTT. The chain recombines TRDV1 with TRDJ1, with 8 bases lining up with TRDD3. The CDR3 has 14 amino acids. The germline CDR1 and CDR2 sequences are TSWWSYY and QGS. After removal of 4 bases from V and 7 bases from J, the junction contained 8 bases not matched to a gene.

This clone was picked up many times. A read error likely explains why the TCRdb protein, taken from a much larger clone, differs from this DNA's translation at residue 3; the protein shown is translated from the DNA. The genes are TRDV2 and TRDJ3; D remains ambiguous. The CDR3 runs to 14 residues. Germline CDR1 GEAIGNYY, CDR2 EKD. In DNA form, the CDR3 reads TGTGCCCGTGACAGCTCCTGGGACACCCGACAGATGTTTTTC. Translating it yields CARDSSWDTRQMFF.

This clone was counted many times. This chain joins TRDV1 and TRDJ1; the match to TRDD3 covers 8 bases. V lost 2 bases to trimming and J lost 0 bases; unmatched junction nucleotides: 11. The CDR3 extends over 18 amino acids. Germline CDR1 TSWWSYY, CDR2 QGS. The CDR3 loop is CALGEGRRGYLYTDKLIF. CDR3 coding DNA: TGTGCTCTTGGGGAAGGACGGCGGGGATACTTGTACACCGATAAACTCATCTTT.

This clone was found a few times. It differs at one base from a far larger clone, so likely a read error. Within the sample, other DNA sequences also encode this same CDR3. DNA for the CDR3: TGTGCTCTTGGGGAACGGACCATCGATGGGGGATACGGTTCCTATACCGATAAACTCATCTTT. Its translation is CALGERTIDGGYGSYTDKLIF. V usage is TRDV1 and J usage is TRDJ1, with 11 nucleotides matching TRDD3. The CDR3 runs 21 residues. The germline gives CDR1 TSWWSYY, CDR2 QGS. J gave up 2 bases and V 1 base, and 18 bases lay outside the gene matches.

On this clone itself: TCRdb assigns this DNA the protein of a much larger clone, which departs from its translation at residue 9; this likely reflects a read error, and the protein shown comes from translating the DNA. The DNA of the CDR3 is TGTGCTCTTGGGCTTACTCGACGTGATAACTGGGGGATACGGTACACCGATAAACTCATCTTT. This encodes CALGLTRRDNWGIRYTDKLIF. V is TRDV1 and J is TRDJ1, with TRDD3 matching 13 bases. Since TCRdb gives no J gene, matching the DNA to germline was used here to assign it. This CDR3 region has 21 residues. The germline V gene encodes CDR1 TSWWSYY and CDR2 QGS. The V segment lost 5 bases and the J segment 0 bases; nucleotides outside the gene matches: 18.

This clone has a handful of counts. TCRdb assigns this DNA the protein of a much larger clone, which departs from its translation at residue 12; this likely reflects a read error, and the protein shown comes from translating the DNA. Here the V gene is TRDV1, but the J gene went uncalled. Germline V lookup: CDR1 TSWWSYY, CDR2 QGS. The CDR3 is made up of 14 amino acids. The CDR3 region is CALGGPYPIAQPFF. In DNA form, the CDR3 reads TGTGCTCTTGGGGGCCCCTACCCCATTGCACAACCCTTCTTT.

This clone was counted between two and nine times. One base separates it from a far larger clone, so it is likely a read error. Other nucleotide sequences from this sample produce the same CDR3. This chain uses TRDV2 with TRDJ1; no reliable D call. Assignment of the J gene here rests on matching the DNA to germline, because TCRdb gives none. Germline loops: CDR1 GEAIGNYY, CDR2 EKD. The CDR3 contains 14 residues. The CDR3 loop is CACDTPFVVGVLIF. CDR3 in DNA: TGTGCTTGTGACACCCCTTTTGTAGTTGGCGTACTCATCTTT.

This clone was recorded a few times. A read error likely explains this, since a far larger clone differs by one base. Other DNA sequences in the sample encode the same CDR3. The V gene is listed as TRDV1; no J gene was called; no check of the table's D call, TRDD3, against the DNA was made. CDR3 size: 16 residues. Germline assignment: CDR1 TSWWSYY and CDR2 QGS. CDR3 residues: CALGELDPLYTDKLIF. CDR3 DNA sequence: TGTGCTCTTGGGGAACTGGACCCATTGTACACCGATAAACTCATCTTC.

In this sample, this clone turned up many times. With the J gene uncalled, the V gene is TRDV1; the table's D call, TRDD3, has no DNA check behind it. Germline lookup yields CDR1 TSWWSYY and CDR2 QGS. This CDR3 region has 17 residues. The CDR3 protein is CALGWRGGIFPPDKLIF. CDR3 coding DNA: TGTGCTCTTGGGTGGCGAGGGGGGATATTCCCCCCCGATAAACTTATCTTT.

This clone has just a few counts. The translation of this DNA and the TCRdb protein of a much larger clone differ at residue 7, probably owing to a read error; the protein shown here is translated from the DNA. Here the V gene is TRDV1, but the J gene went uncalled; the tabulated D call, TRDD3, remains unverified against the DNA. The CDR3 contains 22 residues. The germline V gene has CDR1 TSWWSYY and CDR2 QGS. CDR3 DNA: TGTGCTCTTGGGGGACCGGATCGGCCTTCCTACGCTCCTACTGGGGGATACGCGGGCCTCATCTTT. Translated, it gives CALGGPDRPSYAPTGGYAGLIF.

There are many counts of this clone. This rearrangement joins TRDV1 to TRDJ1, with 9 nucleotides matching TRDD3. TCRdb lists no J gene, so it was determined here by aligning the DNA to germline. With V trimmed by 7 bases and J by 2 bases, 29 bases remained unmatched. Germline V gene sequence: CDR1 TSWWSYY, CDR2 QGS. The CDR3 is 22 residues long. For the CDR3, the DNA is TGTGCTCTTGTCCTACTGACTTCCTCCTTTGGTACTGGGGGACCTTTTACCGATAAACTCATCTTT. Protein sequence: CALVLLTSSFGTGGPFTDKLIF.

As regards this clone: TCRdb's protein for this DNA is that of a much larger clone and differs from the translation at residue 5, likely a read error; the protein shown is the DNA translation. The rearrangement links TRDV1 to TRDJ1, with D perhaps given as TRDD2 or TRDD3 (6 bases each). TCRdb supplies no J gene; here it was assigned by aligning the nucleotide sequence to germline. Germline CDR1 is TSWWSYY and CDR2 is QGS. The CDR3 sequence is 21 residues long. Trimming stripped 2 bases from V and 0 bases from J, with 28 bases between. The CDR3 DNA is TGTGCTCTTGGGGAAGGCTCCTACGGGGGAGTACGATTAGGGTACACCGATAAACTCATCTTT. This codes for CALGEGSYGGVRLGYTDKLIF.

This clone came up many times. The mismatch at residue 12 between this DNA's translation and the TCRdb protein of a much larger clone likely reflects a read error; the protein shown is translated from the DNA. The rearrangement joins TRDV1 to TRDJ1, with 8 bases that match TRDD3. The J gene, left out of TCRdb, was set here by checking the DNA against germline. The junction had 16 bases not matched to a gene; V was cut back by 0 bases and J by 4 bases. Per germline, CDR1 TSWWSYY and CDR2 QGS. CDR3 size: 19 residues. This chain's CDR3 is CALGELPHNWGLCNDKLIF. The CDR3 region has the DNA TGTGCTCTTGGGGAACTTCCTCACAACTGGGGGTTATGCAACGATAAACTCATCTTT.

This clone was detected a few times. Given a far larger clone just one base away, this is likely a sequencing read error. Additional DNA sequences in this sample encode the identical CDR3. The rearrangement links TRDV1 to TRDJ1; the match to TRDD3 covers 8 bases. The J gene comes from matching the DNA to germline here; TCRdb lacks it. J was trimmed by 0 bases and V by 1 base; bases with no gene match: 40. This CDR3 has 28 residues. CDR1 and CDR2 (germline): TSWWSYY, QGS. The CDR3 DNA follows: TGTGCTCTTGGGGAACGTCCCTACCCCACCTTACTGGGGGGGTACACCACGATCGCCGTGCGGTACACCGATAAACTCATCTTT. It encodes CALGERPYPTLLGGYTTIAVRYTDKLIF.

This clone was found a few times. TCRdb's protein for this DNA is that of a much larger clone and differs from the translation at residue 8, likely a read error; the protein shown is the DNA translation. The rearrangement uses TRDV1 and TRDJ1, with D tentatively TRDD3 (5 bases). Germline CDR1 TSWWSYY, CDR2 QGS. The V end was cut by 2 bases, the J end by 3 bases, with 13 bases between. The CDR3 is made up of 15 amino acids. The CDR3 DNA is TGTGCTCTTGGGGAAAAGCATGTATACGCCGATAAACTCATCTTT. Translating it yields CALGEKHVYADKLIF.

This clone was picked up a small number of times. TCRdb shows a much larger clone's protein in place of this DNA's translation, and the two differ at residue 9, likely through a read error; the protein shown is translated from the DNA. For the V gene the call is TRDV2; the J gene has no call; TRDD3 is the table's D call, not checked against the DNA. CDR1 GEAIGNYY and CDR2 EKD come from the germline V gene. The CDR3 is 18 residues long. The CDR3 protein is CACDTLGEPGDTGRTLIF. In DNA form, the CDR3 reads TGTGCCTGTGACACCCTCGGGGAACCGGGGGATACGGGTCGGACGCTCATCTTT.

With respect to this clone: This DNA translates differently at residue 20 from the TCRdb protein, which is that of a much larger clone; a read error is likely, and the protein shown is the DNA's own translation. The chain joins TRDV1 to TRDJ1; D might be TRDD3 (6 bases). Germline V lookup: CDR1 TSWWSYY, CDR2 QGS. The CDR3 is 22 amino acids. CDR3 residues: CALGDHHYFFHWAALRTDKPIF. The DNA for the CDR3 is TGTGCTCTTGGGGACCATCACTACTTCTTTCACTGGGCCGCCCTCCGTACCGATAAACCCATCTTT.

This clone was observed at least ten times. A read error is likely here: a far larger clone is one base away. This specimen includes other DNA sequences encoding the same CDR3. This chain joins TRDV2 and TRDJ1, with 12 bases fitting TRDD3. The germline gives CDR1 GEAIGNYY, CDR2 EKD. J gave up 0 bases and V 3 bases, and 7 bases lay outside the gene matches. The CDR3 totals 17 residues. CDR3 nucleotides: TGTGCCTGTGACTCATTGCTGGGGGATACGTACACCGATAAACTCATCTTT. This encodes CACDSLLGDTYTDKLIF.

Details on this clone: The protein in TCRdb stems from a much larger clone and differs at residue 12 from this DNA's translation, likely a read error; here the protein is translated from the DNA. The chain joins TRDV1 to TRDJ1; tentatively, D is TRDD3 (5 bases). TCRdb records no J gene; here it was assigned by comparing the DNA to germline. CDR1 is TSWWSYY, CDR2 QGS, per germline. The CDR3 is made up of 15 amino acids. CDR3 DNA sequence: TGTGCTCTTGGGGAATTGGGGTTTTACACCGATGAACTCATCTTT. Translating it yields CALGELGFYTDELIF.

This clone showed up just a few times. The protein that TCRdb holds for this DNA derives from a much larger clone and differs from the translated DNA at residue 19, which likely indicates a read error; the protein shown here is translated from the DNA. The V gene is given as TRDV2, and no J gene call is available; TRDD3 was called by the table and not checked on the DNA. CDR3 length: 21 residues. Germline V gene lookup returns CDR1 GEAIGNYY and CDR2 EKD. This CDR3 is CACDQGQLLGDHLSNTDKFIF. CDR3 coding DNA: TGTGCCTGTGACCAGGGACAATTACTGGGGGACCACTTAAGTAACACCGATAAATTCATCTTT.

As regards this clone: The amino acid sequence in TCRdb belongs to a much larger clone and departs from this DNA's translation at residue 13, likely a sequencing read error; the sequence shown is translated from the DNA. V usage is TRDV1 and J usage is TRDJ1; D possibly corresponds to TRDD3 (5 bases). As TCRdb names no J gene, one was assigned here on the basis of a DNA match to germline. The CDR3 runs 22 residues. Germline loops: CDR1 TSWWSYY, CDR2 QGS. Trimming removed 0 bases from V and 5 bases from J, with 34 bases in between. The CDR3 DNA reads TGTGCTCTTGGGGAACTAGCCCCTGGTGAAGCTTACTCGTACTGGTGGTTGGATAAACTCATCTTT. This gives the protein CALGELAPGEAYSYWWLDKLIF.